This TCR beta chain was sequenced during a study of blood T cell repertoires in COVID-19. Germline CDR1 reads MDHEN; CDR2 reads SYDVKM. This CDR3 has 14 amino acids. V shed 5 bases and J 2 bases; nucleotides not matched to a gene: 4. All enrollees were roughly 18 to 95 years old and from some 24 US areas. This clone came up once. Source study methods: Amplified reference gene primers provided the basis for estimating nucleated cell counts. The method was immunoSEQ multiplex PCR; TCRdb's version includes in-frame clones alone and lacks a portion of them. For V, J and clone size, that table is used; D and trimming come from the DNA. The table records around 290,000 clones, approximately 92% of them present only once.

The receptor was isolated from a woman in her thirties who had recovered from COVID-19. The chain is built from TRBV28 and TRBJ2-7; 9 bases line up with TRBD1. The specimen was PBMCs or T cells enriched from blood (not recorded which). The CDR3: CASSRRTGAYEQYF. CDR3 nucleotide sequence: TGTGCCAGCAGTCGCCGGACAGGGGCCTACGAGCAGTACTTC.